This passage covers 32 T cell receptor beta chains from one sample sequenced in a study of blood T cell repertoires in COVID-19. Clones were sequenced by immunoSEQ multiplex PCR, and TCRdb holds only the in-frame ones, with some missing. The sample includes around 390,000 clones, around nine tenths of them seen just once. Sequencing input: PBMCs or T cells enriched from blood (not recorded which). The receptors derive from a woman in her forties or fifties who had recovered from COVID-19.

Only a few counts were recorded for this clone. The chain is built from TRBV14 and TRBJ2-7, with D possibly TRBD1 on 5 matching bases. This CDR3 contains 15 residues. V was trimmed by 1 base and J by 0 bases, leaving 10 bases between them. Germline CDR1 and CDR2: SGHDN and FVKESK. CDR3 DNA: TGTGCCAGCAGCCAAGTAGGGGCCCCCTCCTACGAGCAGTACTTC. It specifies CASSQVGAPSYEQYF. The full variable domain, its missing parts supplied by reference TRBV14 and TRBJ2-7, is EAGVTQFPSHSVIEKGQTVTLRCDPISGHDNLYWYRRVMGKEIKFLLHFVKESKQDESGMPNNRFLAERTGGTYSTLKVQPAELEDSGVYFCASSQVGAPSYEQYFGPGTRLTVT.

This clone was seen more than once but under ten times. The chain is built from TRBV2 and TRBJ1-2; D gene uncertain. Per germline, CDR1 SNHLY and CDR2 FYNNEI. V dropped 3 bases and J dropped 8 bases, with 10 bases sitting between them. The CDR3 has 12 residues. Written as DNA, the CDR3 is TGTGCCAGCAGTGATCAGCGGTTCGGCTACACCTTC. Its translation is CASSDQRFGYTF.

CDR3 amino acids: CASSPVTGAVFF. The CDR3 nucleotides read TGCGCCAGCAGCCCGGTGACAGGGGCCGTTTTCTTT. This sequence joins TRBV5-1 and TRBJ1-1, with TRBD1 identical over 8 bases. This CDR3 is 12 amino acids long. CDR1 and CDR2 from the germline V gene are SGHRS and YFSETQ. Trimming at V came to 4 bases and at J to 13 bases, leaving 9 bases not matched to a gene. The full variable domain, its missing parts supplied by reference TRBV5-1 and TRBJ1-1, is KAGVTQTPRYLIKTRGQQVTLSCSPISGHRSVSWYQQTPGQGLQFLFEYFSETQRNKGNFPGRFSGRQFSNSRSEMNVSTLELGDSALYLCASSPVTGAVFFGQGTRLTVV.

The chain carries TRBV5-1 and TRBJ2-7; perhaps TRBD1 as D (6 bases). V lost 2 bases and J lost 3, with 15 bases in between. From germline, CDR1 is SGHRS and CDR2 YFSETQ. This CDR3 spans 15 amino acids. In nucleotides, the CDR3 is TGCGCCAGCAGCTTAACGGCAGGGGCTTTCTACGAGCAGTACTTC. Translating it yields CASSLTAGAFYEQYF.

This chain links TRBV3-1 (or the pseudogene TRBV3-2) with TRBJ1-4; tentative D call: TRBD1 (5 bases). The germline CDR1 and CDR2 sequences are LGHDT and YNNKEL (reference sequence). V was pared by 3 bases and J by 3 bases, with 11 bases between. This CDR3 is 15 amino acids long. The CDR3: CASSQGGVPNEKLFF. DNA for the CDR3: TGTGCCAGCAGCCAGGGGGGGGTCCCTAATGAAAAACTGTTTTTT.

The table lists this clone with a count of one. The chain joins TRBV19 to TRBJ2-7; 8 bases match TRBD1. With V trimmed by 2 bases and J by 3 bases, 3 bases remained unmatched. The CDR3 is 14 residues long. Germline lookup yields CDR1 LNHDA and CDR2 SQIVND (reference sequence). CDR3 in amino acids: CASSILGTGYEQYF. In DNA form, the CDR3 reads TGTGCCAGTAGTATACTTGGGACAGGCTACGAGCAGTACTTC.

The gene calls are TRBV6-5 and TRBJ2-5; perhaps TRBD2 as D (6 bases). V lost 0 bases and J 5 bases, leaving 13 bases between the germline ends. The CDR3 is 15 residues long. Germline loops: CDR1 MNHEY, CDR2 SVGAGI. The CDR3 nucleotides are TGTGCCAGCAGTTACTCCCCGGGCGGGACGGAGACCCAGTACTTC. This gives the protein CASSYSPGGTETQYF.

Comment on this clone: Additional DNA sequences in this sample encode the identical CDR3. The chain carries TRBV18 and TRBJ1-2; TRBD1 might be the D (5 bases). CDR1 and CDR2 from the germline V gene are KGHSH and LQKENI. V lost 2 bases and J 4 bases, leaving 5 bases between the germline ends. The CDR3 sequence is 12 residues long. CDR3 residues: CASSPDSYGYTF. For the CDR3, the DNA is TGTGCCAGCTCACCAGACAGCTATGGCTACACCTTC.

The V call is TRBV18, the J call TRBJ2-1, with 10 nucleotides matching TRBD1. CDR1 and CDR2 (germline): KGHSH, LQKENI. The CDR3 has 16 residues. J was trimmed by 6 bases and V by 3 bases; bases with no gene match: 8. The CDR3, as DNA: TGTGCCAGCTCACCTATTGACAGGGGGCCAGGCAATGAGCAGTTCTTC. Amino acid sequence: CASSPIDRGPGNEQFF. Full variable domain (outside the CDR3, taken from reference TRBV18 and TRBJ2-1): NAGVMQNPRHLVRRRGQEARLRCSPMKGHSHVYWYRQLPEEGLKFMVYLQKENIIDESGMPKERFSAEFPKEGPSILRIQQVVRGDSAAYFCASSPIDRGPGNEQFFGPGTRLTVL.

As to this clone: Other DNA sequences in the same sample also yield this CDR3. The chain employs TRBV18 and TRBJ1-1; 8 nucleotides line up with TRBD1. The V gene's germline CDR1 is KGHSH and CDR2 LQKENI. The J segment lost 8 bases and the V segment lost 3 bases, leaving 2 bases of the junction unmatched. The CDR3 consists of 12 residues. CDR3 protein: CASSPGQGEAFF. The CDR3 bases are TGTGCCAGCTCACCCGGACAGGGAGAAGCTTTCTTT.

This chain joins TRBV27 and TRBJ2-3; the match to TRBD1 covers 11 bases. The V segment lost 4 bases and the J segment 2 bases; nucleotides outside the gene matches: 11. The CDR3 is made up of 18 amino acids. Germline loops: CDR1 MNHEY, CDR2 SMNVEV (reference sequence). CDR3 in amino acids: CASSSRTGGLLDTDTQYF. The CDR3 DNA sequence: TGTGCCAGCAGTTCAAGGACAGGGGGCCTCCTTGACACAGATACGCAGTATTTT.

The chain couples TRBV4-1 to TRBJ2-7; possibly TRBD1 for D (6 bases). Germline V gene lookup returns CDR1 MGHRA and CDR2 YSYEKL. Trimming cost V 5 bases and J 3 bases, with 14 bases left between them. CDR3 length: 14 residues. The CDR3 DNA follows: TGCGCCAGCAGCATCGGACAGCTGAACTACGAGCAGTACTTC. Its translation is CASSIGQLNYEQYF.

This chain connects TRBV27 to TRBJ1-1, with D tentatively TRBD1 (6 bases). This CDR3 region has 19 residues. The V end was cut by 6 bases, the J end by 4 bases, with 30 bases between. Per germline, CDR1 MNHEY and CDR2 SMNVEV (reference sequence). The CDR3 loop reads CASRPFLGTSGTQGTEAFF. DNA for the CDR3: TGTGCCAGCAGACCTTTCCTCGGGACATCGGGGACCCAGGGCACTGAAGCTTTCTTT.

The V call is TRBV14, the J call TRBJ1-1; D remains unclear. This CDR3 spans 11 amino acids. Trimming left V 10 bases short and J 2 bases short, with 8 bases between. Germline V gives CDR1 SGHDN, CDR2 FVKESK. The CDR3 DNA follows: TGTGCCACTCCTTTTAACACTGAAGCTTTCTTT. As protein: CATPFNTEAFF.

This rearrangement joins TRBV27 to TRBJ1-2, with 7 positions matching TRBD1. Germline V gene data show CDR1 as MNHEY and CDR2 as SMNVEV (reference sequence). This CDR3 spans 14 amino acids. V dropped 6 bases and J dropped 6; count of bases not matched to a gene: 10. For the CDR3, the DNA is TGTGCCAGCAGACAGATACAGGGGATACATGGCTACACCTTC. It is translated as CASRQIQGIHGYTF.

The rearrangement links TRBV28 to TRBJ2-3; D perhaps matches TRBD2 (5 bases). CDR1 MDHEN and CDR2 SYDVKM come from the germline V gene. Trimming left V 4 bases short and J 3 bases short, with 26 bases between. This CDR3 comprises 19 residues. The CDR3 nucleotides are TGTGCCAGCAGTTCCCCTATTATCCACACTAGACCGAAAACAGATACGCAGTATTTT. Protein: CASSSPIIHTRPKTDTQYF. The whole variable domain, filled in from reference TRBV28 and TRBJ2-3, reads DVKVTQSSRYLVKRTGEKVFLECVQDMDHENMFWYRQDPGLGLRLIYFSYDVKMKEKGDIPEGYSVSREKKERFSLILESASTNQTSMYLCASSSPIIHTRPKTDTQYFGPGTRLTVL.

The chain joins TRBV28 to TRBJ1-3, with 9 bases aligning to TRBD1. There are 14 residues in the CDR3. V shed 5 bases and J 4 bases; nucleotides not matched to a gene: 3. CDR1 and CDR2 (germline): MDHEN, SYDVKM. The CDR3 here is CASSGDRVGNTIYF. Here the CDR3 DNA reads TGTGCCAGCAGTGGGGACAGGGTCGGAAACACCATATATTTT. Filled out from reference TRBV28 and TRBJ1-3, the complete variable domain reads DVKVTQSSRYLVKRTGEKVFLECVQDMDHENMFWYRQDPGLGLRLIYFSYDVKMKEKGDIPEGYSVSREKKERFSLILESASTNQTSMYLCASSGDRVGNTIYFGEGSWLTVV.

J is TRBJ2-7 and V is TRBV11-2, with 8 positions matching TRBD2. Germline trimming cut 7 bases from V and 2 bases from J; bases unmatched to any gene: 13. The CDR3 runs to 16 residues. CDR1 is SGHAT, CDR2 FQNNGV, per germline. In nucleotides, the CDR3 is TGTGCCAGCACCCTAAGGGCTAGCGGGCTGACCTACGAGCAGTACTTC. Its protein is CASTLRASGLTYEQYF.

The CDR3 sequence is CASSPRGSRTEAFF. CDR3 coding DNA: TGTGCCAGTAGTCCTCGAGGCAGTCGGACTGAAGCTTTCTTT. The rearrangement links TRBV19 to TRBJ1-1; D uncertain. The germline V and J ends were trimmed by 5 bases and 5 bases, with 15 bases remaining between them. There are 14 residues in the CDR3. Looked up from germline, CDR1 is LNHDA and CDR2 is SQIVND (reference sequence).

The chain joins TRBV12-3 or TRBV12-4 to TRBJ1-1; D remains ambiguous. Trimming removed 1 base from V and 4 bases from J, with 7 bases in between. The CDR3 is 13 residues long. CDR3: CASSLGSSTEAFF. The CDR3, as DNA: TGTGCCAGCAGTTTAGGTTCGAGCACTGAAGCTTTCTTT.

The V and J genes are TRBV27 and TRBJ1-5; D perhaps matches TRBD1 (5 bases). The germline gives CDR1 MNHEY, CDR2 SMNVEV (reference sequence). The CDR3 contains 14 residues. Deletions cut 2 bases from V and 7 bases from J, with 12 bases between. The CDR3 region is CASSLARVGQPQHF. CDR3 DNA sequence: TGTGCCAGCAGTTTAGCCAGGGTAGGGCAGCCCCAGCATTTT.

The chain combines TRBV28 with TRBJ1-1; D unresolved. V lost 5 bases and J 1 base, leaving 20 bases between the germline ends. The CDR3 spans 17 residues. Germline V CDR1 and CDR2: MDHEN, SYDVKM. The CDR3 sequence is CASSPRGYRKTNTEAFF. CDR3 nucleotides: TGTGCCAGCAGTCCCCGCGGCTACCGAAAGACGAACACTGAAGCTTTCTTT. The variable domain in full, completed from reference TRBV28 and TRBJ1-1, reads DVKVTQSSRYLVKRTGEKVFLECVQDMDHENMFWYRQDPGLGLRLIYFSYDVKMKEKGDIPEGYSVSREKKERFSLILESASTNQTSMYLCASSPRGYRKTNTEAFFGQGTRLTVV.

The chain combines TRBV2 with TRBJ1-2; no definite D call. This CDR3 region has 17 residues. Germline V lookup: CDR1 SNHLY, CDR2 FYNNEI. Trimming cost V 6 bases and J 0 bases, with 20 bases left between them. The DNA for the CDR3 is TGTGCCAGCAGAGAACGGGGTTCGGGCAGATCTAACTATGGCTACACCTTC. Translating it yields CASRERGSGRSNYGYTF.

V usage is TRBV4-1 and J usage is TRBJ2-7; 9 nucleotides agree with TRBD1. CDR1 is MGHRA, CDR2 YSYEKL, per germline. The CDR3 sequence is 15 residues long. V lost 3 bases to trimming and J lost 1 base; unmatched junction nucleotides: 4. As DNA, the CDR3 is TGCGCCAGCAGCCACCCCGGGACAGGGTCCTACGAGCAGTACTTC. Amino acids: CASSHPGTGSYEQYF.

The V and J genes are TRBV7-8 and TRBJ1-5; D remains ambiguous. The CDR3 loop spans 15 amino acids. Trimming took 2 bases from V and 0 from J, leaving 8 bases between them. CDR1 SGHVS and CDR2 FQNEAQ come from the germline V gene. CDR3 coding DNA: TGTGCCAGCAGCTTATCTCAACTTAGCAATCAGCCCCAGCATTTT. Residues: CASSLSQLSNQPQHF.

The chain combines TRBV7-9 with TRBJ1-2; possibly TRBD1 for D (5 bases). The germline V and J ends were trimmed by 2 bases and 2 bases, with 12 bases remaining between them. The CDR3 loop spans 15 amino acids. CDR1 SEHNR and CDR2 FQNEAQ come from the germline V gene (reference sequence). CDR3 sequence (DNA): TGTGCCAGCAGCTTACCCTTACAGGAGAACTATGGCTACACCTTC. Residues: CASSLPLQENYGYTF.

In DNA form, the CDR3 reads TGTGCCAGCTCCGTCTCTGGGGCCAACGTCCTGACTTTC. Residues: CASSVSGANVLTF. The rearrangement joins TRBV4-2 to TRBJ2-6; unclear D gene. Trimming stripped 8 bases from V and 0 bases from J, with 5 bases between. The CDR3 loop spans 13 amino acids. Per the germline V gene, CDR1 is LGHNA and CDR2 is YNFKEQ.

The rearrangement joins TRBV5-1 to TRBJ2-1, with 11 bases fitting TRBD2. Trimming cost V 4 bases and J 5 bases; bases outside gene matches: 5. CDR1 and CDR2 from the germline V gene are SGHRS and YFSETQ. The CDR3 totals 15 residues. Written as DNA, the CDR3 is TGCGCCAGCAGCGTGACTAGCGGGGCCGACAATGAGCAGTTCTTC. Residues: CASSVTSGADNEQFF.

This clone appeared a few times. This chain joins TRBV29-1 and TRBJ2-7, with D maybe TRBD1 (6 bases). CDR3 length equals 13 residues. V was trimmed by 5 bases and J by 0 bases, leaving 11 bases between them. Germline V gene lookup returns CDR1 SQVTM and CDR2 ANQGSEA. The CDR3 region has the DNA TGCAGCGTTACAGGGAAGGGCTCCTACGAGCAGTACTTC. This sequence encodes CSVTGKGSYEQYF.

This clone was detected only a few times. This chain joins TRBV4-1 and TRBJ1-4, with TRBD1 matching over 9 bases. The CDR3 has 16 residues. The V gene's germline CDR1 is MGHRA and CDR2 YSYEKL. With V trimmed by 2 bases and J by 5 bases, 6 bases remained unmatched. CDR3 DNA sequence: TGCGCCAGCAGCCAAATCCCCGGACAGGGGAATGAAAAACTGTTTTTT. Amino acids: CASSQIPGQGNEKLFF.

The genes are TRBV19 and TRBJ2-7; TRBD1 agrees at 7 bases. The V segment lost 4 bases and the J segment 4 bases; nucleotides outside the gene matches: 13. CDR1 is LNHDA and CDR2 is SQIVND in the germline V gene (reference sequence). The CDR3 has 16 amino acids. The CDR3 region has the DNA TGTGCCAGTAGTACACTTAACCGGGACAGCACGTACGAGCAGTACTTC. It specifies CASSTLNRDSTYEQYF.

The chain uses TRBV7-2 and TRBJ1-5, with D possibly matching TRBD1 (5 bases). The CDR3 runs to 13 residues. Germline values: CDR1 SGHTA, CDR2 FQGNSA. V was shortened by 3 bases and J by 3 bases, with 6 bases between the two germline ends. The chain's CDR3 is CASSLGLNQPQHF. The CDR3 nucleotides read TGTGCCAGCAGCTTGGGGCTCAATCAGCCCCAGCATTTT.